Following are 28 T cell receptor beta chains from one sample sequenced in a study of blood T cells in healthy people across ages. For the second PCR, which ran for roughly 6 to 12 cycles, a sample-barcoded 5' primer and a J-beta primer mix were used. TCRdb recomputed calls from the 5' RACE reads with MiXCR, one row per CDR3 protein. The repertoire holds over 600,000 distinct CDR3 sequences, with about 43% as singletons. What was sequenced was blood. The receptors derive from a man aged 80 or over in good health.

As for this clonotype: One end of the junction is discordant with germline, which a read error may explain. The V call is TRBV12-3 or TRBV12-4, the J call TRBJ2-3, with D perhaps being TRBD1 or TRBD2 (6 bases each). The CDR3 covers 15 residues. CDR3 protein: CTSSLAARGADTQYF. Written as DNA, the CDR3 is TGTACCAGCAGTTTAGCCGCGAGGGGGGCAGATACGCAGTATTTT.

This clonotype was seen repeatedly, ten times or more. This sequence joins TRBV7-9 and TRBJ2-1, with D perhaps TRBD2 (6 bases). Trimming pared 5 bases from V and 12 bases from J, leaving 17 bases between. Germline loops: CDR1 SEHNR, CDR2 FQNEAQ (reference sequence). The CDR3 sequence is 13 residues long. CDR3 in DNA: TGTGCCAGCAGCGCCACGCGAGGGCGGGGGCAGTTCTTC. It encodes CASSATRGRGQFF.

The rearrangement links TRBV14 to TRBJ2-7; D remains unclear. V lost 4 bases to trimming and J lost 5 bases, with 6 bases between them. The CDR3 spans 11 residues. CDR1 is SGHDN and CDR2 is FVKESK in the germline V gene. CDR3 sequence reads: CASSRVNEQYF. CDR3 nucleotides: TGTGCCAGCAGCCGGGTGAACGAGCAGTACTTC.

The chain links TRBV5-1 to TRBJ2-6; no clear D. The V end was cut by 2 bases, the J end by 0 bases, with 9 bases between. This CDR3 is 16 amino acids long. CDR1 SGHRS and CDR2 YFSETQ come from the germline V gene. The DNA for the CDR3 is TGCGCCAGCAGCTTAGACTCCAGCTCTGGGGCCAACGTCCTGACTTTC. Amino acid sequence: CASSLDSSSGANVLTF.

As regards this clonotype: Since a much larger clone is just one base distant, this may be a read error. This sequence joins TRBV7-2 and TRBJ2-5, with D unresolved. The CDR3 totals 12 residues. V was clipped by 4 bases and J by 11 bases, with 14 bases between them. Per germline, CDR1 SGHTA and CDR2 FQGNSA. Here the CDR3 reads CASSSSYNEQYF. CDR3 nucleotide sequence: TGTGCCAGCAGCTCTTCCTACAATGAGCAGTACTTC.

This clonotype was observed a handful of times. The chain is built from TRBV6-2 or TRBV6-3 and TRBJ2-1; 7 bases map to TRBD2. Per the germline V gene, CDR1 is MNHEY and CDR2 is SVGEGT. V shed 2 bases, J shed 6 bases, and the junction held 13 bases outside the gene matches. This CDR3 contains 17 residues. CDR3 sequence: CASSYPSGGSLGNEQFF. The DNA for the CDR3 is TGTGCCAGCAGTTACCCCAGTGGCGGGAGCCTTGGCAATGAGCAGTTCTTC.

The chain joins TRBV12-3 or TRBV12-4 to TRBJ2-6, with D hard to call. This CDR3 spans 14 amino acids. V lost 6 bases and J lost 0, with 6 bases in between. CDR3 region: CASRDASGANVLTF. CDR3 coding DNA: TGTGCCAGCAGGGACGCCTCTGGGGCCAACGTCCTGACTTTC.

Only a few counts were recorded for this clonotype. J is TRBJ2-7 and V is TRBV6-2 or TRBV6-3; 9 bases line up with TRBD1. The CDR3 is 13 amino acids. Germline loops: CDR1 MNHEY, CDR2 SVGEGT. V was pared by 7 bases and J by 8 bases, with 9 bases of the junction left unmatched. This CDR3 is CASTTGGPIQQYF. The CDR3 nucleotides read TGTGCCAGCACCACAGGGGGCCCTATCCAGCAGTACTTC.

The chain uses TRBV30 and TRBJ2-7; D possibly uses TRBD1 or TRBD2 (5 bases each). V lost 5 bases to trimming and J lost 0 bases, with 11 bases between them. The CDR3 has 13 residues. CDR1 GTSNPN and CDR2 SVGIG come from the germline V gene (reference sequence). The CDR3 DNA reads TGTGCCTGGGCCCCGGGGCGCTCCTACGAGCAGTACTTC. This translates into CAWAPGRSYEQYF.

The rearrangement links TRBV6-2 or TRBV6-3 to TRBJ2-5, with D unclear. The germline CDR1 and CDR2 sequences are MNHEY and SVGEGT. Trimming removed 7 bases from V and 1 base from J, with 7 bases in between. This CDR3 is built from 12 residues. The chain's CDR3 is CASKAPQETQYF. CDR3 coding DNA: TGTGCCAGCAAGGCCCCCCAAGAGACCCAGTACTTC.

This clonotype was seen a handful of times. The rearrangement joins TRBV27 to TRBJ2-7; TRBD1 matches at 11 bases. Germline CDR1 MNHEY, CDR2 SMNVEV (reference sequence). V gave up 6 bases and J gave up 4 bases; unmatched junction bases: 2. The CDR3 extends over 13 amino acids. The CDR3 loop reads CASRGTGGYEQYF. The CDR3 DNA is TGTGCCAGCAGAGGGACAGGGGGTTACGAGCAGTACTTC.

V usage is TRBV12-3 or TRBV12-4 and J usage is TRBJ2-1, with 9 nucleotides matching TRBD2. The CDR3 covers 17 residues. V dropped 3 bases and J dropped 7; count of bases not matched to a gene: 13. The CDR3 reads CASSLLERRAGGNEQFF. The CDR3 bases are TGTGCCAGCAGTTTGTTGGAGCGCAGAGCGGGAGGAAATGAGCAGTTCTTC.

As to this clonotype: Its ends do not fully match the called genes, so a read error is possible. The chain is built from TRBV5-1 and TRBJ2-5, with 8 bases matching TRBD2. CDR1 is SGHRS, CDR2 YFSETQ, per germline. This CDR3 is built from 15 residues. The CDR3 loop reads CASRLGSGLGETQYF. The CDR3 coding sequence is TGCGCCAGCAGGTTGGGGTCGGGACTAGGAGAGACCCAGTACTTC.

The sample holds a few counts of this clonotype. The V and J genes are TRBV7-2 and TRBJ2-6; no definite D call. V shed 3 bases and J shed 3 bases, with 15 bases lying between them. The CDR3 is made up of 17 amino acids. The V gene's germline CDR1 is SGHTA and CDR2 FQGNSA. The CDR3: CASSFVGWGSGANVLTF. The DNA for the CDR3 is TGTGCCAGCAGCTTTGTGGGGTGGGGTAGTGGGGCCAACGTCCTGACTTTC.

This clonotype was counted only a few times. This rearrangement joins TRBV7-9 to TRBJ2-3; D is ambiguous. Trimming stripped 1 base from V and 6 bases from J, with 17 bases between. The V gene's germline CDR1 is SEHNR and CDR2 FQNEAQ (reference sequence). CDR3 size: 16 residues. The DNA for the CDR3 is TGTGCCAGCAGCTTAGGACGAGGCCCTGGCGCGGATACGCAGTATTTT. Residues: CASSLGRGPGADTQYF.

The rearrangement joins TRBV12-3 or TRBV12-4 to TRBJ2-3; no reliable D call. The CDR3 runs 16 residues. V dropped 3 bases and J dropped 1 base, with 14 bases sitting between them. The CDR3 sequence: CASSFGLPPGTDTQYF. The CDR3 DNA reads TGTGCCAGCAGTTTTGGGCTACCCCCTGGCACAGATACGCAGTATTTT.

The chain combines TRBV7-2 with TRBJ2-4; possible D gene TRBD2, 6 bases. Germline V gives CDR1 SGHTA, CDR2 FQGNSA. V lost 6 bases, J lost 1 base, and 7 bases lay in between. The CDR3 is 13 amino acids. In DNA form, the CDR3 reads TGTGCCAGCAGGGAGGGGGCCAAAAACATTCAGTACTTC. This gives the protein CASREGAKNIQYF.

This clonotype showed up just a few times. The gene calls are TRBV5-6 and TRBJ2-1; 9 bases align to TRBD1. The CDR3 totals 13 residues. Germline lookup yields CDR1 SGHDT and CDR2 YYEEEE. V lost 4 bases to trimming and J lost 9 bases; unmatched junction nucleotides: 5. CDR3 sequence reads: CASSLPGQGEQFF. The DNA of the CDR3 is TGTGCCAGCAGCCTTCCGGGACAGGGTGAGCAGTTCTTC.

This sequence joins TRBV4-2 and TRBJ2-4; the match to TRBD2 covers 7 bases. Germline values: CDR1 LGHNA, CDR2 YNFKEQ. This CDR3 region has 17 residues. V dropped 0 bases and J dropped 3; count of bases not matched to a gene: 8. The CDR3 nucleotides are TGTGCCAGCAGCCAAGATCTGGGAGGGACCTACAAAAACATTCAGTACTTC. Translation gives CASSQDLGGTYKNIQYF.

The chain combines TRBV28 with TRBJ1-5, with unresolved D. This CDR3 comprises 16 residues. Germline loops: CDR1 MDHEN, CDR2 SYDVKM. The V end lost 6 bases, the J end lost 4 bases, and 19 bases lay between the germline ends. CDR3 sequence reads: CASSYNKGGSNQPQHF. CDR3 DNA sequence: TGTGCCAGCAGCTACAACAAAGGAGGGTCGAATCAGCCCCAGCATTTT.

With regard to this clonotype: One end of the junction does not line up with germline, which may come from a read error. This chain joins TRBV3-1 and TRBJ2-7; TRBD2 matches 8 bases. Germline CDR1 is LGHDT and CDR2 is YNNKEL (reference sequence). The CDR3 is 16 amino acids. CDR3 protein: CAGSPSASGRPYEQYF. The DNA for the CDR3 is TGTGCCGGCAGCCCGTCCGCCAGCGGGAGACCCTACGAGCAGTACTTC.

The rearrangement uses TRBV7-8 and TRBJ1-1; D is undetermined. The CDR3 has 11 residues. V lost 9 bases and J 6 bases, leaving 11 bases between the germline ends. Germline V CDR1 and CDR2: SGHVS, FQNEAQ. DNA for the CDR3: TGTGCCAGTGTCCTAGCTGCTGAAGCTTTCTTT. Its protein is CASVLAAEAFF.

Remarks on this clonotype: The junction differs from germline at one of its ends, possibly a read error. The rearrangement uses TRBV10-1 and TRBJ2-7, with D hard to call. The CDR3 loop spans 14 amino acids. Germline loops: CDR1 WNHNN, CDR2 SYGVQD (reference sequence). In nucleotides, the CDR3 is TGCGCCAGCAGTGAAGACACCAGCTCCTACGGGCAGTACTTC. Its translation is CASSEDTSSYGQYF.

The rearrangement uses TRBV2 and TRBJ2-5; 7 positions agree with TRBD2. The CDR3 has 15 amino acids. The J segment lost 5 bases and the V segment lost 7 bases, leaving 13 bases of the junction unmatched. Germline V lookup: CDR1 SNHLY, CDR2 FYNNEI. CDR3: CASIPGGTPEETQYF. DNA of the CDR3: TGTGCCAGCATCCCCGGGGGGACCCCCGAGGAGACCCAGTACTTC.

The chain combines TRBV11-2 with TRBJ2-3; no clear D gene. The CDR3 totals 15 residues. The V end was cut by 1 base, the J end by 2 bases, with 10 bases between. Looked up from germline, CDR1 is SGHAT and CDR2 is FQNNGV. The chain's CDR3 is CASSLGSSPTDTQYF. CDR3 sequence (DNA): TGTGCCAGCAGCTTAGGGTCTTCCCCCACAGATACGCAGTATTTT.

The table lists this clonotype with a few counts. This chain uses TRBV6-2 or TRBV6-3 with TRBJ2-1; TRBD2 aligns across 8 bases. Unmatched junction bases numbered 8, after V lost 4 bases and J lost 9 bases. Per the germline V gene, CDR1 is MNHEY and CDR2 is SVGEGT. The CDR3 sequence is 14 residues long. The DNA for the CDR3 is TGTGCCAGCAGTTCGCGGGGGGACAAGAGTGAGCAGTTCTTC. It translates to CASSSRGDKSEQFF.

The rearrangement uses TRBV20-1 and TRBJ2-4; TRBD1 matches at 8 bases. V lost 8 bases to trimming and J lost 13 bases; unmatched junction nucleotides: 13. There are 12 residues in the CDR3. The germline CDR1 and CDR2 sequences are DFQATT and SNEGSKA (reference sequence). CDR3 nucleotides: TGCAGTTTATTAGAGCGACAGGGGCAGCAGTACTTC. It specifies CSLLERQGQQYF.

This clonotype is a singleton in its sample. This rearrangement joins TRBV7-3 to TRBJ2-2, with 8 bases matching TRBD2. Per germline, CDR1 SGHTA and CDR2 FQGTGA. The trim removed 1 base at V and 1 base at J, leaving 8 bases unmatched. This CDR3 has 18 amino acids. Here the CDR3 reads CASSLSQSGTRNTGELFF. As DNA, the CDR3 is TGTGCCAGCAGCTTAAGTCAGTCCGGGACTAGGAACACCGGGGAGCTGTTTTTT.